This T cell receptor beta chain derives from a study of T-cell reconstitution after alpha-beta-depleted transplantation in children. Library preparation (for TCRbeta) was performed with unique molecular identifiers. TCRdb re-called the PCR reads through MiXCR, storing one row per CDR3 protein. Of roughly 590,000 distinct CDR3 sequences in the sample, around 16% are singletons; the top ten hold approximately 1%. The germline V and J ends were trimmed by 7 bases and 5 bases, with 20 bases remaining between them. Germline CDR1 SGHTA, CDR2 FQGNSA. This CDR3 spans 15 amino acids. The chain recombines TRBV7-2 with TRBJ2-5; possible D gene TRBD2, 5 bases. This receptor was obtained from a human donor who donated a stem cell graft to a child with acute myeloid leukemia. The sequencing here drew on PBMCs from the stem cell graft donor, taken from the stem cell graft. The CDR3 DNA follows: TGTGCCAGCACTCCCGTCGCGGGTCCAACGGAGACCCAGTACTTC. It codes for CASTPVAGPTETQYF.